This T cell receptor beta chain was sequenced during a study of T cell responses to AZD1222 COVID-19 vaccine. Whole-study results and caveats: Donor demographics were predominantly white British with a female majority; clonal diversity may be underestimated.

Concerning this clone: The antigen is not known.

Trimming at V came to 4 bases and at J to 2 bases, leaving 6 bases not matched to a gene. This CDR3 spans 16 amino acids. Germline V gene sequence: CDR1 SGHKS, CDR2 YYEKEE (reference sequence). Only in-frame clones appear in the TCRdb table, and some are missing; sequencing was by immunoSEQ multiplex PCR. The sample lists 120,000 or so clones, about 88% occurring once. The rearrangement links TRBV5-5 to TRBJ1-5; 10 bases agree with TRBD1. This receptor was obtained from an adult in good health. The sequencing here drew on peripheral blood, taken on day 0 of AZD1222 vaccination. CDR3 bases: TGTGCCAGCAGCCGGGACAGGGGCGGGGGCAATCAGCCCCAGCATTTT. Protein sequence: CASSRDRGGGNQPQHF.